This T cell receptor (beta chain) was recovered during a study of blood T cell repertoires in COVID-19. Trimming cost V 0 bases and J 1 base, with 9 bases left between them. The CDR3 covers 15 residues. Germline CDR1 LGHDT, CDR2 YNNKEL (reference sequence). Method: immunoSEQ multiplex PCR; TCRdb's copy keeps in-frame clones and lacks some. The sample carries about 52,000 clones, around 81% recorded once. Sequenced sample: peripheral blood. The chain couples TRBV3-1 (or the pseudogene TRBV3-2) to TRBJ1-2, with no clear D. The receptor's source is a woman aged 80 or older with COVID-19, enrolled during active disease. The CDR3 DNA sequence: TGTGCCAGCAGCCAAGAGGCGCGGTATAACTATGGCTACACCTTC. Translating it yields CASSQEARYNYGYTF.